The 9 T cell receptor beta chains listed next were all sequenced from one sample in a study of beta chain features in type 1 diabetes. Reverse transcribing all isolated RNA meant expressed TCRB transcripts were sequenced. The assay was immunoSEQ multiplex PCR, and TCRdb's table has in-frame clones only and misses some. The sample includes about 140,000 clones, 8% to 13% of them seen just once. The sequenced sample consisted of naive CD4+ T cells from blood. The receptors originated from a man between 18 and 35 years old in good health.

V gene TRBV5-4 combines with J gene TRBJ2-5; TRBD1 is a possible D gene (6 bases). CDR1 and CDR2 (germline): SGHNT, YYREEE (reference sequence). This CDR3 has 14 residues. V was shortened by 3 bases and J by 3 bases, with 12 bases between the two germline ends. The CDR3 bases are TGTGCCAGCAGCTCAAAACAGGGAGAAGAGACCCAGTACTTC. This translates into CASSSKQGEETQYF.

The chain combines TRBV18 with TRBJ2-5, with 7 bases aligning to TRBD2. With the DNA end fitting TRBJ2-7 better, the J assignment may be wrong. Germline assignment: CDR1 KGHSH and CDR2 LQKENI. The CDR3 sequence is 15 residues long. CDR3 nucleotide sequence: TGTGCCAGCTCACCACCTCAGCGGGGCTCTTACGAGCAGTACTTC. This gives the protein CASSPPQRGSYEQYF.

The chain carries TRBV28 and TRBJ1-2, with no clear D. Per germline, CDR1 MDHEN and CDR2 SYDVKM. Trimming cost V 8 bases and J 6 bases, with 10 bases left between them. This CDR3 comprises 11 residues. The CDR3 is CASEQAHGYTF. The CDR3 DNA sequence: TGTGCCAGCGAGCAGGCTCATGGCTACACCTTC.

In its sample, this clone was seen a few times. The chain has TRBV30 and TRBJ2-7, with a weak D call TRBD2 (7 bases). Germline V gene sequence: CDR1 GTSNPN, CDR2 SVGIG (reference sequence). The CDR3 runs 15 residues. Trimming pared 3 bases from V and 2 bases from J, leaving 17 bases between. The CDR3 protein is CAWSARGAPTYEQYF. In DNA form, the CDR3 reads TGTGCCTGGAGCGCACGGGGGGCCCCAACCTACGAGCAGTACTTC.

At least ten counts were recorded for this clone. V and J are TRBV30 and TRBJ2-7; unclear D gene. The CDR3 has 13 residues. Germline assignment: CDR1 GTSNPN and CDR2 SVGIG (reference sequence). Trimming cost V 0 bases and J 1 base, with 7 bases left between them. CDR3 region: CAWSVYSSYEQYF. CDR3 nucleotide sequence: TGTGCCTGGAGTGTATACAGTTCCTACGAGCAGTACTTC.

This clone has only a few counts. In nucleotides, the CDR3 is TGTGCCAGCAGCTCCCCTCGGGAGACCCAGTACTTC. Amino acid sequence: CASSSPRETQYF. This chain uses TRBV7-6 with TRBJ2-5; D uncertain. V dropped 4 bases and J dropped 5 bases, with 8 bases sitting between them. The germline V gene has CDR1 SGHVS and CDR2 FNYEAQ. CDR3 length: 12 amino acids.

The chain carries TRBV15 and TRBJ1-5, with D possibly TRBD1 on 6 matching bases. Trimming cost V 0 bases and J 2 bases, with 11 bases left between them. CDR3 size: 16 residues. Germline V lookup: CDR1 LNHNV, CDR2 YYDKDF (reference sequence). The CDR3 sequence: CATSRDRGAGNQPQHF. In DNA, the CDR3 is TGTGCCACCAGCAGAGATCGGGGGGCCGGCAATCAGCCCCAGCATTTT.

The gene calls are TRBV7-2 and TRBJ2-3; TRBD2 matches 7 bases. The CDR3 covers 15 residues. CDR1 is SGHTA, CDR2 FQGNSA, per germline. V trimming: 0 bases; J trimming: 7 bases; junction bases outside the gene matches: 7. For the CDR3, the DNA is TGTGCCAGCAGCTTAGCCGGGGGGTCTACTAATACGCAGTATTTT. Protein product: CASSLAGGSTNTQYF.

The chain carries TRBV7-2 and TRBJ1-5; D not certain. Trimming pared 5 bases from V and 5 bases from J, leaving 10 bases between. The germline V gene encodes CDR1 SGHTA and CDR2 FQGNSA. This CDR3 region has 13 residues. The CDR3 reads CASSTREDQPQHF. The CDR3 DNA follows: TGTGCCAGCAGCACCCGGGAGGATCAGCCCCAGCATTTT.